The clone carrying this T cell receptor beta chain was observed at least ten times. Investigators amplified TCR beta CDR3 regions from RNA transcripts. The library came from an HTBI-primed first-round RT-PCR and a second-round multiplex PCR. TCRdb re-called the multiplex PCR reads with MiXCR, one entry per CDR3 protein. This table holds 560,000 or so distinct CDR3 sequences, less than 40% found once. The CDR3 spans 15 residues. J was trimmed by 3 bases and V by 4 bases; bases with no gene match: 8. Germline CDR1 KGHDR, CDR2 SFDVKD. The data were obtained in a study of Graves' ophthalmopathy and Graves' hyperthyroidism.

This chain links TRBV24-1 with TRBJ2-7, with TRBD1 matching 7 bases. Specimen: peripheral blood or thyroid tissue (not recorded which). The TCR was taken from an adult man with Graves' hyperthyroidism. The CDR3 loop is CATSDTGQADYEQYF. CDR3 coding DNA: TGTGCCACCAGTGACACCGGACAGGCGGACTACGAGCAGTACTTC.